Presented here are 30 T cell receptor beta chains from one specimen sequenced in a study of radiation and T cells in renal cell carcinoma. Time point indicated: blood 4 weeks post-SBRT, at nephrectomy. Documented treatment: 15 Gy SBRT to primary tumor, nephrectomy 4 weeks later. The assay was immunoSEQ multiplex PCR, and TCRdb's table has in-frame clones only and misses some. This repertoire shows about 74,000 clones, 80% to 90% found once; its top ten account for more than 4.5%. The sample was blood, taken from a patient whose treatment included radiotherapy and nephrectomy. All receptors come from a woman in her seventies with renal cell carcinoma.

This clone came up once. This chain connects TRBV11-2 to TRBJ1-1, with D unresolved. CDR3 size: 14 residues. Trimming removed 3 bases from V and 1 base from J, with 9 bases in between. Germline CDR1 is SGHAT and CDR2 is FQNNGV. CDR3 protein: CASSFPRSNTEAFF. The CDR3 DNA follows: TGTGCCAGCAGCTTCCCTCGGTCGAACACTGAAGCTTTCTTT.

Note on this clone: At one end the junction does not follow the germline gene, possibly because of a read error. The V gene is TRBV19, the J gene TRBJ2-5; D perhaps matches TRBD1 (6 bases). Germline V lookup: CDR1 LNHDA, CDR2 SQIVND (reference sequence). CDR3 length: 16 residues. CDR3 amino acids: CASSTPRTEHQETQYF. CDR3 nucleotide sequence: TGTGCCAGTAGTACCCCAAGGACAGAACACCAAGAGACTCAGTACTTC.

The chain combines TRBV5-1 with TRBJ2-3, with D perhaps TRBD1 (6 bases). V lost 1 base and J lost 2, with 8 bases in between. This CDR3 has 14 amino acids. CDR1 and CDR2 from the germline V gene are SGHRS and YFSETQ. For the CDR3, the DNA is TGCGCCAGCAGCTTGCAGGGGACCACAGATACGCAGTATTTT. Encoded protein: CASSLQGTTDTQYF.

The chain carries TRBV6-1 and TRBJ2-7; D not resolved. CDR1 and CDR2 (germline): MNHNS, SASEGT. This CDR3 is 11 amino acids long. Trimming stripped 9 bases from V and 5 bases from J, with 11 bases between. CDR3 loop: CASLLWNEQYF. The CDR3 DNA sequence: TGTGCCAGTTTACTCTGGAACGAGCAGTACTTC.

This sequence joins TRBV27 and TRBJ2-3, with 11 bases matching TRBD2. Germline loops: CDR1 MNHEY, CDR2 SMNVEV (reference sequence). There are 14 residues in the CDR3. Here the CDR3 reads CAIRTSGHTDTQYF. CDR3 sequence (DNA): TGTGCAATTAGGACTAGCGGGCACACAGATACGCAGTATTTT.

The count of this clone is one. This chain joins TRBV4-3 and TRBJ2-1; D may be TRBD2 (5 bases). The CDR3 is 16 residues long. CDR1 LGHNA and CDR2 YSLEER come from the germline V gene. Trimming cost V 0 bases and J 0 bases, with 9 bases left between them. The CDR3 nucleotides read TGCGCCAGCAGCCAAGAGAGGGAGAGCTCCTACAATGAGCAGTTCTTC. Amino acids: CASSQERESSYNEQFF.

The rearrangement links TRBV7-2 to TRBJ1-6; 7 bases map to TRBD1. Trimming took 5 bases from V and 7 from J; bases not matched to a gene: 11. The CDR3 totals 16 residues. Germline V gene lookup returns CDR1 SGHTA and CDR2 FQGNSA. CDR3 nucleotide sequence: TGTGCCAGCAGCCCCGACCGGGACAGAGGAAATTCACCCCTCCACTTT. Translating it yields CASSPDRDRGNSPLHF.

This clone was counted once. The chain recombines TRBV30 with TRBJ1-6, with D possibly being TRBD1 (6 bases). Per the germline V gene, CDR1 is GTSNPN and CDR2 is SVGIG (reference sequence). The CDR3 is 14 amino acids. The V end lost 4 bases, the J end lost 5 bases, and 12 bases lay between the germline ends. The CDR3 DNA reads as TGTGCCTGGATTACGGGACAAAATAATTCACCCCTCCACTTT. Translating gives CAWITGQNNSPLHF.

The chain combines TRBV6-6 with TRBJ1-1, with TRBD1 identical over 10 bases. Germline CDR1 MNHNY, CDR2 SVGAGI (reference sequence). This CDR3 is 15 amino acids long. J gave up 5 bases and V 0 bases, and 3 bases lay outside the gene matches. CDR3 region: CASSYSGQGGTEAFF. The CDR3 coding sequence is TGTGCCAGCAGTTACTCCGGACAGGGGGGAACTGAAGCTTTCTTT.

In nucleotides, the CDR3 is TGTGCCAGCACCCTTGTCTGGACAATGAACACTGAAGCTTTCTTT. This translates into CASTLVWTMNTEAFF. The J gene is TRBJ1-1, the V gene TRBV7-9; possibly TRBD1 for D (5 bases). Germline loops: CDR1 SEHNR, CDR2 FQNEAQ (reference sequence). V lost 7 bases, J lost 0 bases, and 15 bases lay in between. This CDR3 region has 15 residues.

The V and J genes are TRBV6-5 and TRBJ2-3; the D gene could be TRBD1 or TRBD2 (5 bases each). This CDR3 comprises 14 residues. The germline V and J ends were trimmed by 6 bases and 5 bases, with 15 bases remaining between them. The germline V gene encodes CDR1 MNHEY and CDR2 SVGAGI. The CDR3 DNA reads as TGTGCCAGCAGCCGTAGACAGAGGGGAGATACGCAGTATTTT. Translated, it gives CASSRRQRGDTQYF.

The chain combines TRBV15 with TRBJ1-2; TRBD1 matches at 9 bases. Looked up from germline, CDR1 is LNHNV and CDR2 is YYDKDF (reference sequence). V dropped 5 bases and J dropped 9; count of bases not matched to a gene: 7. The CDR3 is made up of 13 amino acids. CDR3 sequence (DNA): TGTGCCACCAGCGGCCCACAGGGGGCGAGCTACACCTTC. Protein product: CATSGPQGASYTF. Drawing the rest from reference TRBV15 and TRBJ1-2, the complete variable domain is DAMVIQNPRYQVTQFGKPVTLSCSQTLNHNVMYWYQQKSSQAPKLLFHYYDKDFNNEADTPDNFQSRRPNTSFCFLDIRSPGLGDTAMYLCATSGPQGASYTFGSGTRLTVV.

V gene TRBV2 combines with J gene TRBJ1-4; 7 nucleotides align to TRBD1. The CDR3 runs to 15 residues. Unmatched junction bases numbered 9, after V lost 6 bases and J lost 5 bases. Looked up from germline, CDR1 is SNHLY and CDR2 is FYNNEI. Here the CDR3 DNA reads TGTGCCAGCAGCGACAGGGAGGGAGGCAATGAAAAACTGTTTTTT. Translating gives CASSDREGGNEKLFF.

The CDR3, as DNA: TGTGCCAGCAGTGAAAACAGGGACGAGCAGTACTTC. Residues: CASSENRDEQYF. J is TRBJ2-7 and V is TRBV6-1, with D tentatively TRBD1 (6 bases). CDR3 size: 12 residues. Germline CDR1 is MNHNS and CDR2 is SASEGT. V was cut by 2 bases and J by 5 bases, with 7 bases left in between.

V gene TRBV29-1 combines with J gene TRBJ1-1; D unresolved. V dropped 3 bases and J dropped 1 base, with 18 bases sitting between them. CDR1 and CDR2 from the germline V gene are SQVTM and ANQGSEA. The CDR3 runs 16 residues. CDR3 in amino acids: CSVEGLRGIANTEAFF. The CDR3 DNA follows: TGCAGCGTTGAGGGCCTACGAGGCATAGCGAACACTGAAGCTTTCTTT.

The CDR3 DNA reads as TGTGCCAGTAGTATAGGAGGTCCTTCGACCTCAACACCCTACGAGCAGTACTTC. Its translation is CASSIGGPSTSTPYEQYF. The chain carries TRBV19 and TRBJ2-7, with D unresolved. V gave up 1 base and J gave up 2 bases, with 21 bases separating them. The CDR3 has 18 residues. CDR1 and CDR2 (germline): LNHDA, SQIVND (reference sequence).

The chain has TRBV11-2 and TRBJ1-6; possible D gene TRBD1, 5 bases. The V and J ends lost 6 bases and 4 bases respectively, with 13 bases between them. Germline CDR1 SGHAT, CDR2 FQNNGV. The CDR3 consists of 15 residues. CDR3 in amino acids: CASSSGTGYNSPLHF. The CDR3 DNA sequence: TGTGCCAGCAGTTCGGGGACTGGGTATAATTCACCCCTCCACTTT.

The chain joins TRBV29-1 to TRBJ1-2; 9 bases line up with TRBD1. This CDR3 comprises 13 residues. J was trimmed by 6 bases and V by 5 bases; bases with no gene match: 7. CDR1 is SQVTM and CDR2 is ANQGSEA in the germline V gene. Here the CDR3 DNA reads TGCAGCGTTCCCCCGGACAGGGGACATGGCTACACCTTC. This codes for CSVPPDRGHGYTF.

The chain links TRBV5-6 to TRBJ2-1; TRBD2 matches at 7 bases. Trimming cost V 6 bases and J 10 bases; bases outside gene matches: 19. Germline CDR1 is SGHDT and CDR2 is YYEEEE. This CDR3 spans 16 amino acids. The CDR3 here is CASNSDAGTIGREQFF. The CDR3 bases are TGTGCCAGCAACTCCGATGCCGGGACTATAGGTCGGGAGCAGTTCTTC. Supplemented by reference TRBV5-6 and TRBJ2-1, the full variable domain reads DAGVTQSPTHLIKTRGQQVTLRCSPKSGHDTVSWYQQALGQGPQFIFQYYEEEERQRGNFPDRFSGHQFPNYSSELNVNALLLGDSALYLCASNSDAGTIGREQFFGPGTRLTVL.

The rearrangement joins TRBV27 to TRBJ1-2, with D unresolved. The ends were cut back, 6 bases at V and 2 bases at J, with 10 bases in the middle. CDR1 and CDR2 from the germline V gene are MNHEY and SMNVEV (reference sequence). The CDR3 length is 13 residues. DNA of the CDR3: TGTGCCAGCAGCCCGCGCAGCAACTATGGCTACACCTTC. It yields the protein CASSPRSNYGYTF.

J is TRBJ1-5 and V is TRBV7-8; a possible D gene is TRBD1 (5 bases). Trimming left V 5 bases short and J 7 bases short, with 12 bases between. The CDR3 contains 13 residues. Germline CDR1 and CDR2: SGHVS and FQNEAQ. The chain's CDR3 is CASSPQGYQPQHF. CDR3 nucleotides: TGTGCCAGCAGCCCGCAGGGTTACCAGCCCCAGCATTTT.

This chain joins TRBV5-8 and TRBJ2-5, with D tentatively TRBD1 (5 bases). Germline V gives CDR1 SGHTS, CDR2 YDEGEE. V was trimmed by 1 base and J by 5 bases, leaving 15 bases between them. This CDR3 is built from 15 residues. For the CDR3, the DNA is TGTGCCAGCAGCTTGTCCGCAGGCAACAGGGAGACCCAGTACTTC. As protein: CASSLSAGNRETQYF.

The rearrangement uses TRBV18 and TRBJ2-1, with D maybe TRBD2 (6 bases). V dropped 5 bases and J dropped 2 bases, with 16 bases sitting between them. The length of the CDR3 is 16 residues. The germline V gene has CDR1 KGHSH and CDR2 LQKENI. CDR3 sequence (DNA): TGTGCCAGCTCATCCCCGGGACTGTTGCCCTACAATGAGCAGTTCTTC. Residues: CASSSPGLLPYNEQFF.

This chain links TRBV19 with TRBJ2-7, with 7 bases matching TRBD1. This CDR3 is 14 amino acids long. V lost 4 bases, J lost 6 bases, and 9 bases stayed unmatched. Per the germline V gene, CDR1 is LNHDA and CDR2 is SQIVND (reference sequence). The CDR3 spells CASSNRQGRIEQYF. CDR3 nucleotides: TGTGCCAGTAGTAACCGACAGGGCCGGATCGAGCAGTACTTC.

The chain employs TRBV18 and TRBJ1-5; 9 bases match TRBD1. CDR1 KGHSH and CDR2 LQKENI come from the germline V gene. The V and J ends lost 1 base and 1 base, in that order; junction bases with no gene match: 11. The CDR3 sequence is 19 residues long. This CDR3 is CASSPLPGQGLSSNQPQHF. The CDR3 DNA is TGTGCCAGCTCACCACTCCCGGGACAGGGTCTCTCCAGCAATCAGCCCCAGCATTTT.

The chain carries TRBV15 and TRBJ2-5; TRBD2 matches at 10 bases. Trimming removed 6 bases from V and 2 bases from J; junction bases left unmatched: 9. This CDR3 contains 16 residues. Germline V gives CDR1 LNHNV, CDR2 YYDKDF (reference sequence). This CDR3 is CATSLLAGGGQETQYF. The CDR3 coding sequence is TGTGCCACCAGTCTGTTAGCGGGGGGCGGTCAAGAGACCCAGTACTTC.

The chain links TRBV7-9 to TRBJ1-2, with D perhaps TRBD1 (5 bases). The CDR3 runs to 14 residues. V was trimmed by 0 bases and J by 6 bases, leaving 11 bases between them. Per germline, CDR1 SEHNR and CDR2 FQNEAQ (reference sequence). The CDR3 sequence: CASSLAQVFHGYTF. CDR3 coding DNA: TGTGCCAGCAGCTTAGCACAGGTTTTTCATGGCTACACCTTC. The whole variable domain, filled in from reference TRBV7-9 and TRBJ1-2, reads DTGVSQNPRHKITKRGQNVTFRCDPISEHNRLYWYRQTLGQGPEFLTYFQNEAQLEKSRLLSDRFSAERPKGSFSTLEIQRTEQGDSAMYLCASSLAQVFHGYTFGSGTRLTVV.

The chain has TRBV5-1 and TRBJ2-3; possible D gene TRBD2, 5 bases. The CDR3 runs to 15 residues. Germline loops: CDR1 SGHRS, CDR2 YFSETQ. V was cut by 4 bases and J by 6 bases, with 18 bases left in between. The CDR3 DNA sequence: TGCGCCAGCAGCGGAGGCAGTCCCTCATGGGATACGCAGTATTTT. It codes for CASSGGSPSWDTQYF.

V gene TRBV19 combines with J gene TRBJ2-6; weak D call: TRBD1 (5 bases). The CDR3 has 14 residues. Trimming stripped 3 bases from V and 2 bases from J, with 5 bases between. Germline CDR1 LNHDA, CDR2 SQIVND (reference sequence). CDR3 in DNA: TGTGCCAGTAGTATCAGGGCTGGGGCCAACGTCCTGACTTTC. Translated: CASSIRAGANVLTF.

DNA for the CDR3: TGTGCCAGCAGCTTGAGCGGGGGTTACACAGATACGCAGTATTTT. This encodes CASSLSGGYTDTQYF. The chain employs TRBV11-3 and TRBJ2-3, with 8 bases matching TRBD2. V lost 3 bases and J lost 2; bases outside the gene matches: 4. Germline V gene sequence: CDR1 SGHNT, CDR2 YENEEA. The CDR3 extends over 15 amino acids.